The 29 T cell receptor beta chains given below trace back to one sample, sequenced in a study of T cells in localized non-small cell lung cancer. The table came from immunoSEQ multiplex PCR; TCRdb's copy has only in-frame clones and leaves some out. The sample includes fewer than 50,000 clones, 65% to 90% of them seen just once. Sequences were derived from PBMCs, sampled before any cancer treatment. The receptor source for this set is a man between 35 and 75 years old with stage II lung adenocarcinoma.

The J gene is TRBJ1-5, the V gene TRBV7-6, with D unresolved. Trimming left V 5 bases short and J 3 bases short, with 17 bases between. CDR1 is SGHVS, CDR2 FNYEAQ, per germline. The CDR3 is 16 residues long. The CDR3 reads CASSQLGRQDNQPQHF. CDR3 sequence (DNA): TGTGCCAGCAGCCAGTTAGGGCGGCAGGACAATCAGCCCCAGCATTTT.

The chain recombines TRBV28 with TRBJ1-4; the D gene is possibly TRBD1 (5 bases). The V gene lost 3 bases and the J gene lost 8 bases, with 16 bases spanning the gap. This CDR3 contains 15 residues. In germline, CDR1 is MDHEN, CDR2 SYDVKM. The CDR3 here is CASSLDGGADEKLFF. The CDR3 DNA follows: TGTGCCAGCAGTTTGGATGGAGGGGCGGACGAAAAACTGTTTTTT. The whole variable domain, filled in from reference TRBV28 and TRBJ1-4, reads DVKVTQSSRYLVKRTGEKVFLECVQDMDHENMFWYRQDPGLGLRLIYFSYDVKMKEKGDIPEGYSVSREKKERFSLILESASTNQTSMYLCASSLDGGADEKLFFGSGTQLSVL.

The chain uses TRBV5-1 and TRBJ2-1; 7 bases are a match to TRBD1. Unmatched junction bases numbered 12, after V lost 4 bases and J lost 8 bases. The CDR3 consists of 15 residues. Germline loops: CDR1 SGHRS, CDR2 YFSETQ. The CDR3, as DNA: TGCGCCAGCAGCCTCCGGGCCATTGGGACAGATGAGCAGTTCTTC. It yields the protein CASSLRAIGTDEQFF.

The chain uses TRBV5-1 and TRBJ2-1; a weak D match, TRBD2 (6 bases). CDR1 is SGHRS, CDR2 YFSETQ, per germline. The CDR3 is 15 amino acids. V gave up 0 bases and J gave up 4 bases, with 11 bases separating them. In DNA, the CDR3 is TGCGCCAGCAGCTTGGGACGTGGGAGGTACAATGAGCAGTTCTTC. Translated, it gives CASSLGRGRYNEQFF.

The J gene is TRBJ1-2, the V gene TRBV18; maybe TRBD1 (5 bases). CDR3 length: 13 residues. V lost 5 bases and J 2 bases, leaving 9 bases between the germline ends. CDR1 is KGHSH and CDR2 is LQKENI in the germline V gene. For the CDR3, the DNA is TGTGCCAGCTCATCGGACAAGAACTATGGCTACACCTTC. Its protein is CASSSDKNYGYTF.

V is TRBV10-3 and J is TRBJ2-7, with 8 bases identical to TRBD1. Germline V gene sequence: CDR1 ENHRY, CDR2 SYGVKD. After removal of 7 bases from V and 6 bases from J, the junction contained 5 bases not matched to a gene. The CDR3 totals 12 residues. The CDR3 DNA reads TGTGCCATCAAGGGACAGGCCCCCGAGCAGTACTTC. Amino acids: CAIKGQAPEQYF.

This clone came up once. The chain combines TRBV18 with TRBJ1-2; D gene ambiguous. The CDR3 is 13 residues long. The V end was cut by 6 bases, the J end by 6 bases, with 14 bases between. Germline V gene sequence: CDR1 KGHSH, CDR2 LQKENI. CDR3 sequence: CASSHDRNDGYTF. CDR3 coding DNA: TGTGCCAGCTCCCACGACCGGAACGATGGCTACACCTTC. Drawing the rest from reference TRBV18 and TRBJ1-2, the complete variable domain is NAGVMQNPRHLVRRRGQEARLRCSPMKGHSHVYWYRQLPEEGLKFMVYLQKENIIDESGMPKERFSAEFPKEGPSILRIQQVVRGDSAAYFCASSHDRNDGYTFGSGTRLTVV.

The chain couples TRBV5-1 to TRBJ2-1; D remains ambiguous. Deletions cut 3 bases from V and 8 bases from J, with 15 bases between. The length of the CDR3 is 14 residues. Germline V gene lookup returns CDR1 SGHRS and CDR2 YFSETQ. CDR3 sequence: CASSSQPPRDEQFF. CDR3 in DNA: TGCGCCAGCAGCTCCCAACCGCCTAGGGATGAGCAGTTCTTC. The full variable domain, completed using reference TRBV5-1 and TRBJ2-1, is KAGVTQTPRYLIKTRGQQVTLSCSPISGHRSVSWYQQTPGQGLQFLFEYFSETQRNKGNFPGRFSGRQFSNSRSEMNVSTLELGDSALYLCASSSQPPRDEQFFGPGTRLTVL.

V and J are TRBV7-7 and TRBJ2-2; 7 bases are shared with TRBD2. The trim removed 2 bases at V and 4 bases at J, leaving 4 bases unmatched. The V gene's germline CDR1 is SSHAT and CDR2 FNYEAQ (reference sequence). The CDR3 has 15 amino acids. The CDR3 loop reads CASSLSGTGTGELFF. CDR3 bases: TGTGCCAGCAGCTTAAGCGGGACCGGCACCGGGGAGCTGTTTTTT.

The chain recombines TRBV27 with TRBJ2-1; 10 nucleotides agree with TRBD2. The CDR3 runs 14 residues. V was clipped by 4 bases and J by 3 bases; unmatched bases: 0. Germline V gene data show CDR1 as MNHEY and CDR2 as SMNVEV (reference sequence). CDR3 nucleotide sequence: TGTGCCAGCAGTTCTAGCGGGAGCTACAATGAGCAGTTCTTC. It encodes CASSSSGSYNEQFF.

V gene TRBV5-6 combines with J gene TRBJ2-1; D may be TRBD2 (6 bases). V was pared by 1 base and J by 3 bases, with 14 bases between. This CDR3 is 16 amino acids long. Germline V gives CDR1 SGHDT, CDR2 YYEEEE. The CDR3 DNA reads TGTGCCAGCAGCTTGTCCTCGGGACTGGTCTACAATGAGCAGTTCTTC. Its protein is CASSLSSGLVYNEQFF.

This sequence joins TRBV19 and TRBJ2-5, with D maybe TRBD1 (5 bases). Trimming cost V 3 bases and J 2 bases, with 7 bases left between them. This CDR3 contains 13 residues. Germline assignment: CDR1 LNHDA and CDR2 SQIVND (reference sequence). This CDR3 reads CASSMSGQETQYF. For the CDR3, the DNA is TGTGCCAGTAGTATGTCAGGGCAAGAGACCCAGTACTTC.

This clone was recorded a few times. CDR3 in DNA: TGCGCCAGCAGCTCCGGGACAGGGGTGGCTGAAGCTTTCTTT. Its protein is CASSSGTGVAEAFF. The chain recombines TRBV5-1 with TRBJ1-1, with 10 bases lining up with TRBD1. Trimming removed 3 bases from V and 6 bases from J; junction bases left unmatched: 5. CDR3 length equals 14 residues. Germline CDR1 is SGHRS and CDR2 is YFSETQ. Filled out from reference TRBV5-1 and TRBJ1-1, the complete variable domain reads KAGVTQTPRYLIKTRGQQVTLSCSPISGHRSVSWYQQTPGQGLQFLFEYFSETQRNKGNFPGRFSGRQFSNSRSEMNVSTLELGDSALYLCASSSGTGVAEAFFGQGTRLTVV.

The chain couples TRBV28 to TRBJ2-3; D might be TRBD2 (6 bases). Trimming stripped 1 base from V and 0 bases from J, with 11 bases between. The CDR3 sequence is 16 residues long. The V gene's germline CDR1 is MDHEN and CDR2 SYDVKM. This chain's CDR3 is CASSLYRETSTDTQYF. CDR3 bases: TGTGCCAGCAGTTTATACCGGGAGACTAGCACAGATACGCAGTATTTT.

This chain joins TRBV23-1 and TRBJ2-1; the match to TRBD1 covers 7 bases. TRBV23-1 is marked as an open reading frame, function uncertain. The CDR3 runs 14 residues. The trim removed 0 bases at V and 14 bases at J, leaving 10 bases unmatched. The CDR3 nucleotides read TGCGCCAGCAGTCAATCCAGAGGGGGCGGGTCTGAGTTCTTC. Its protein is CASSQSRGGGSEFF.

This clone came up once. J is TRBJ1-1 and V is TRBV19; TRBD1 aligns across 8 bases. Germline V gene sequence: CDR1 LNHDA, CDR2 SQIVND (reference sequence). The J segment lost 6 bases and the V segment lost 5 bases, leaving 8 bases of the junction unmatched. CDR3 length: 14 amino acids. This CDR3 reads CASSDFQGAAEAFF. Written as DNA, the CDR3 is TGTGCCAGTAGTGATTTCCAGGGGGCAGCTGAAGCTTTCTTT.

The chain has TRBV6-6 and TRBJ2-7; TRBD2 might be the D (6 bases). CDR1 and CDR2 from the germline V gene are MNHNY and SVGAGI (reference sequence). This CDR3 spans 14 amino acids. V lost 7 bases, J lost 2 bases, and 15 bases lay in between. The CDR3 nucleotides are TGTGCCAGCACCCGCGGGACGGGACCCTACGAGCAGTACTTC. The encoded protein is CASTRGTGPYEQYF.

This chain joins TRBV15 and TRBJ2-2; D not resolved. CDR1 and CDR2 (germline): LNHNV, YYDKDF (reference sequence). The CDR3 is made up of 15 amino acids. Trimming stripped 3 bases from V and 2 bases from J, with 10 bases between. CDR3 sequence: CATSSGRSNTGELFF. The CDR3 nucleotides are TGTGCCACCAGCAGCGGAAGGTCTAACACCGGGGAGCTGTTTTTT.

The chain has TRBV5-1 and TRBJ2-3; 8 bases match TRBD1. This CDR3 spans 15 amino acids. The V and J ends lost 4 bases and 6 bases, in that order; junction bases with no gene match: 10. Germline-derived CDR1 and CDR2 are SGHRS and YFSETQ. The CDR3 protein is CASSRGQGVVDTQYF. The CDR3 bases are TGCGCCAGCAGCCGTGGACAGGGCGTTGTCGATACGCAGTATTTT.

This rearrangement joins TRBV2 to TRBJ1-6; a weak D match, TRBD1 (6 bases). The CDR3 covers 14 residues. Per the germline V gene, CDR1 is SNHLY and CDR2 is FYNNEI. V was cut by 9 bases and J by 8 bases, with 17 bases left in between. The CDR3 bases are TGTGCCAGTTCGGAGGGGGGATCGGATTCACCCCTCCACTTT. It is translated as CASSEGGSDSPLHF.

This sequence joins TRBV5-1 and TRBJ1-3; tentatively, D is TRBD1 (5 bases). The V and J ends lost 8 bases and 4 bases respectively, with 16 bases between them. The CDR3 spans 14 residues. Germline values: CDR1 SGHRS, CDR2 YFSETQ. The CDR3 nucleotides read TGCGCCAGTGGGACCTCCGGGGCAGGAAACACCATATATTTT. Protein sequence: CASGTSGAGNTIYF.

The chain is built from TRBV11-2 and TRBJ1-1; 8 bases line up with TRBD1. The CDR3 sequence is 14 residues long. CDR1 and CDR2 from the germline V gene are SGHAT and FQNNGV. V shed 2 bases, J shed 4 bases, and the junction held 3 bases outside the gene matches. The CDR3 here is CASSLQGALTEAFF. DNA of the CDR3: TGTGCCAGCAGCTTACAGGGGGCGCTCACTGAAGCTTTCTTT.

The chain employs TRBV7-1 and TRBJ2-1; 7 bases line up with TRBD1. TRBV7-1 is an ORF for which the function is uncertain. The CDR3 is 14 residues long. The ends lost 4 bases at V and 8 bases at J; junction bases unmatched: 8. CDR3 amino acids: CASSLWAGGDEQFF. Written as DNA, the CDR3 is TGTGCCAGCAGCTTATGGGCAGGGGGTGATGAGCAGTTCTTC.

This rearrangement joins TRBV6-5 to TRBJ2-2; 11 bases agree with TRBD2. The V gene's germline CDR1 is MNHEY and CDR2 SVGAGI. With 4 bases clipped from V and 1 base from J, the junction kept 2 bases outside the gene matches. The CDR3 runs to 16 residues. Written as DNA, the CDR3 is TGTGCCAGCAGTTTAACTAGCGGGGGGAACACCGGGGAGCTGTTTTTT. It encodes CASSLTSGGNTGELFF.

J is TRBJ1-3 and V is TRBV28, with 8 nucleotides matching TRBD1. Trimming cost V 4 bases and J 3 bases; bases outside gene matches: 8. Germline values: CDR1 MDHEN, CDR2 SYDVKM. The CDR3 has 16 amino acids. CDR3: CASSYRTGMGGNTIYF. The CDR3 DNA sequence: TGTGCCAGCAGTTACCGGACAGGGATGGGTGGAAACACCATATATTTT.

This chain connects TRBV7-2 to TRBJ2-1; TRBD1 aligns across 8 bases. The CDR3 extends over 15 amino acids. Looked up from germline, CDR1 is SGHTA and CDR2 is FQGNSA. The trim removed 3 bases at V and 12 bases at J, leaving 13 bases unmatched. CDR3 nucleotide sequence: TGTGCCAGCAGCTTTACGAGCCCGGACAGGGCTCGGCAGTTCTTC. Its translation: CASSFTSPDRARQFF.

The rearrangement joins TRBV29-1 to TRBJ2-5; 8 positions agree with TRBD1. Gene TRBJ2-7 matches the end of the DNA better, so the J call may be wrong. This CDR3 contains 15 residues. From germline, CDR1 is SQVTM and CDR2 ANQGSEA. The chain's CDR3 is CSVPSGGQGFGEQYF. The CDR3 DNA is TGCAGCGTCCCCTCAGGAGGACAGGGTTTCGGCGAGCAGTACTTC.

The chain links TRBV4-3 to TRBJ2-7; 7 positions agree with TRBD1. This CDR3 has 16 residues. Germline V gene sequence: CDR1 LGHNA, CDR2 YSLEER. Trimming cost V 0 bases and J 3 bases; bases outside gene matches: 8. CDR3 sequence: CASSQDVGQPSYEQYF. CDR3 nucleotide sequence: TGCGCCAGCAGCCAAGATGTGGGACAGCCAAGCTACGAGCAGTACTTC.

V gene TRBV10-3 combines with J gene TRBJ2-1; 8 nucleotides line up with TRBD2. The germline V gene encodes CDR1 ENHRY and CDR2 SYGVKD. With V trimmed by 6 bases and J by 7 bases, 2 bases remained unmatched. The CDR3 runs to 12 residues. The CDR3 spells CAISGTRNEQFF. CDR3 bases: TGTGCCATCAGCGGGACTAGGAATGAGCAGTTCTTC.